These 17 T cell receptor beta chains originate from one sample sequenced in a study of cytomegalovirus exposure and HLA in healthy donors. The PCR ran on 60 Vbeta and 13 Jbeta primers. Data came from immunoSEQ multiplex PCR; TCRdb stores just in-frame clones and leaves some out. The ten top clones account for over 1.5%, within a sample of some 67,000 clones. Specimen: PBMCs. These TCRs come from a woman aged 30 to 39 in good health and CMV-seronegative.

By frequency, this clone is medium-sized (0.01 to 0.1%). The V and J genes are TRBV27 and TRBJ2-1; 10 bases line up with TRBD2. After removal of 1 base from V and 6 bases from J, the junction contained 12 bases not matched to a gene. CDR3 length: 18 amino acids. Germline V gives CDR1 MNHEY, CDR2 SMNVEV (reference sequence). Here the CDR3 reads CASSLFGLAEAPGNEQFF. CDR3 sequence (DNA): TGTGCCAGCAGTTTATTTGGACTAGCGGAGGCTCCGGGCAATGAGCAGTTCTTC.

This rearrangement joins TRBV29-1 to TRBJ2-7; weak D call: TRBD2 (6 bases). From germline, CDR1 is SQVTM and CDR2 ANQGSEA. The V end was cut by 3 bases, the J end by 2 bases, with 8 bases between. CDR3 length: 12 amino acids. CDR3 sequence (DNA): TGCAGCGTTGAGGGACTCACCTACGAGCAGTACTTC. It translates to CSVEGLTYEQYF.

The V call is TRBV29-1, the J call TRBJ2-1, with 11 positions matching TRBD2. V lost 4 bases and J lost 10; bases outside the gene matches: 6. Germline CDR1 SQVTM, CDR2 ANQGSEA. CDR3 size: 13 residues. The CDR3 loop is CSVAGLAGGEQFF. The CDR3 DNA reads as TGCAGCGTTGCCGGCCTAGCGGGGGGAGAGCAGTTCTTC.

The chain joins TRBV7-9 to TRBJ1-6; tentative D call: TRBD1 (5 bases). Germline V gene sequence: CDR1 SEHNR, CDR2 FQNEAQ (reference sequence). This CDR3 contains 13 residues. The CDR3 loop is CVTSGAPNSPLHF. CDR3 bases: TGTGTCACGTCTGGGGCGCCAAATTCACCCCTCCACTTT.

J is TRBJ2-7 and V is TRBV18; weak D call: TRBD1 (5 bases). The CDR3 length is 16 residues. The germline V gene encodes CDR1 KGHSH and CDR2 LQKENI. The V and J ends lost 2 bases and 2 bases respectively, with 16 bases between them. The CDR3 DNA sequence: TGTGCCAGCTCACCAGGGGCGGCGGTGGGGACCTACGAGCAGTACTTC. Translation: CASSPGAAVGTYEQYF.

This chain links TRBV9 with TRBJ2-2, with D possibly being TRBD2 (6 bases). V lost 0 bases to trimming and J lost 7 bases, with 13 bases between them. This CDR3 has 15 amino acids. The germline V gene encodes CDR1 SGDLS and CDR2 YYNGEE. CDR3 DNA: TGTGCCAGCAGCGTAGAATGGGGAGGAGGCGGGGAGCTGTTTTTT. Translating it yields CASSVEWGGGGELFF.

In DNA form, the CDR3 reads TGTGCCAGCAGCGTAGACGGGGGGGCACCAGATACGCAGTATTTT. Protein: CASSVDGGAPDTQYF. This chain uses TRBV9 with TRBJ2-3; 8 bases match TRBD2. V gave up 0 bases and J gave up 4 bases; unmatched junction bases: 4. CDR1 SGDLS and CDR2 YYNGEE come from the germline V gene. This CDR3 contains 15 residues.

This chain joins TRBV15 and TRBJ2-7; 10 bases fit TRBD2. The CDR3 covers 16 residues. The V gene end was trimmed by 1 base and the J gene end by 6 bases; junction bases not matched to a gene: 9. Germline lookup yields CDR1 LNHNV and CDR2 YYDKDF (reference sequence). The CDR3 bases are TGTGCCACCAGCAGAGCCCGCTCTAGCGGGAGTTCCGAGCAGTACTTC. Translation: CATSRARSSGSSEQYF.

This chain joins TRBV6-1 and TRBJ1-5; D gene unclear. Trimming cost V 2 bases and J 3 bases, with 5 bases left between them. The CDR3 contains 13 residues. Germline V gene data show CDR1 as MNHNS and CDR2 as SASEGT. This CDR3 reads CASSETDNQPQHF. The CDR3 nucleotides read TGTGCCAGCAGTGAAACAGACAATCAGCCCCAGCATTTT.

The V call is TRBV19, the J call TRBJ2-7; D may be TRBD2 (6 bases). Germline V gives CDR1 LNHDA, CDR2 SQIVND (reference sequence). This CDR3 comprises 16 residues. V shed 4 bases and J shed 2 bases, with 18 bases lying between them. CDR3 region: CASSTPGLDRTYEQYF. The CDR3, as DNA: TGTGCCAGTAGTACACCGGGACTCGATAGGACCTACGAGCAGTACTTC.

The chain links TRBV11-2 to TRBJ1-1; D unclear. Germline V gene sequence: CDR1 SGHAT, CDR2 FQNNGV. Trimming left V 2 bases short and J 4 bases short, with 8 bases between. This CDR3 has 13 amino acids. The CDR3 DNA reads TGTGCCAGCAGCTTAATGGGAGGCACTGAAGCTTTCTTT. This translates into CASSLMGGTEAFF.

CDR3 sequence (DNA): TGTGCCAGCCAACAGGGACAATACGAGCAGTACTTC. Translating gives CASQQGQYEQYF. The rearrangement joins TRBV27 to TRBJ2-7; tentatively, D is TRBD1 (6 bases). Trimming stripped 8 bases from V and 4 bases from J, with 12 bases between. The CDR3 consists of 12 residues. The germline V gene has CDR1 MNHEY and CDR2 SMNVEV (reference sequence).

V is TRBV9 and J is TRBJ1-6; D ambiguous. Germline V CDR1 and CDR2: SGDLS, YYNGEE. Trimming left V 0 bases short and J 1 base short, with 17 bases between. The CDR3 runs to 19 residues. This CDR3 reads CASSVGPGLRESYNSPLHF. In nucleotides, the CDR3 is TGTGCCAGCAGCGTAGGACCCGGGTTACGGGAATCCTATAATTCACCCCTCCACTTT.

V gene TRBV7-2 combines with J gene TRBJ2-3; 9 bases are a match to TRBD2. This CDR3 comprises 18 residues. Trimming removed 2 bases from V and 3 bases from J; junction bases left unmatched: 12. From germline, CDR1 is SGHTA and CDR2 FQGNSA. This CDR3 is CASSLNRGAGGSTDTQYF. The DNA for the CDR3 is TGTGCCAGCAGCTTAAATCGGGGAGCGGGAGGCAGTACAGATACGCAGTATTTT.

The chain recombines TRBV18 with TRBJ1-2; D not resolved. Germline V gene lookup returns CDR1 KGHSH and CDR2 LQKENI. V lost 2 bases, J lost 0 bases, and 10 bases lay in between. CDR3 length: 15 amino acids. The CDR3 DNA reads as TGTGCCAGCTCACCATCGCAGGTCGCTAACTATGGCTACACCTTC. It specifies CASSPSQVANYGYTF.

The chain is built from TRBV9 and TRBJ2-2; 14 bases map to TRBD2. Germline V lookup: CDR1 SGDLS, CDR2 YYNGEE. V shed 4 bases and J 1 base; nucleotides not matched to a gene: 6. The CDR3 consists of 18 residues. DNA for the CDR3: TGTGCCAGCAGCTTCCGGACTAGCGGGGGGAGGAACACCGGGGAGCTGTTTTTT. Translation: CASSFRTSGGRNTGELFF.

The chain couples TRBV5-1 to TRBJ1-4; TRBD1 might be the D (6 bases). Trimming pared 1 base from V and 7 bases from J, leaving 8 bases between. The CDR3 length is 13 residues. CDR1 is SGHRS, CDR2 YFSETQ, per germline. The CDR3 is CASSLRGGEKLFF. The CDR3 coding sequence is TGCGCCAGCAGCTTGCGAGGGGGTGAAAAACTGTTTTTT. Together with reference TRBV5-1 and TRBJ1-4, the CDR3 gives the full variable domain: KAGVTQTPRYLIKTRGQQVTLSCSPISGHRSVSWYQQTPGQGLQFLFEYFSETQRNKGNFPGRFSGRQFSNSRSEMNVSTLELGDSALYLCASSLRGGEKLFFGSGTQLSVL.